The text below deals with one T cell receptor beta chain. Antigen specificity is unknown. The germline gives CDR1 LGHNT, CDR2 FRNRAP. V lost 6 bases and J lost 1, with 16 bases in between. The CDR3 is made up of 15 amino acids. This record belongs to a study of cytomegalovirus exposure and HLA in healthy donors. General observations from the study: A missense DCLRE1C variant was associated with V- and J-gene trimming of TCR beta chains in a later analysis, and an independent cohort replicated the association. DRB1 had the most TCR associations and HLA-C the fewest, a later analysis found, with rates varying by HLA locus. Among CMV-associated TCR beta chains, most appeared HLA-restricted in a later analysis.

Primers included in the PCR were 60 Vbeta and 13 Jbeta primers. Original processing methods: Per a later analysis, the number of unique TCR beta chains was some 75 million, of which about 11 million were shared. Data came from immunoSEQ multiplex PCR; TCRdb stores just in-frame clones and leaves some out. V and J calls and clone size are those listed in that table; D and trimming were worked out from the DNA. The sample records 100,000 to 150,000 clones, more than 60% being singletons. The TCR originated in a woman in her sixties or seventies in good health and CMV-seropositive. The chain employs TRBV12-5 and TRBJ2-7; TRBD2 is a possible D gene (5 bases). Sequenced input: PBMCs. The CDR3 DNA reads TGTGCTAGTGGCCCCTCCCGGGGAGCATCCTACGAGCAGTACTTC. Its protein is CASGPSRGASYEQYF.